This TCR beta chain was obtained from a study of shared clonotypes between healthy human individuals. Details on this clone: Antigen: not known.

The V gene lost 3 bases and the J gene lost 1 base, with 10 bases spanning the gap. Germline CDR1 is MNHNS and CDR2 is SASEGT. This CDR3 has 14 amino acids. Here immunoSEQ multiplex PCR was the method, and the copy in TCRdb shows in-frame clones only, minus some. This repertoire shows approximately 980,000 clones, approximately 76% found once; its top ten account for over 1.3%. CD4+ cells underwent separation, giving CD45RA+ naive and CD45RA-negative memory subsets. Whole-study findings and limits: Sequencing depth was expected to influence donor clonotype sharing.

Sequencing was performed on memory CD4+ T cells sorted from blood. As for subset: CD45RA-negative fraction. This chain uses TRBV6-1 with TRBJ2-7; D gene ambiguous. The receptor was isolated from a man between 18 and 29 years old in good health. The DNA of the CDR3 is TGTGCCAGCAGTGACTATGTAGTGTCCTACGAGCAGTACTTC. The encoded protein is CASSDYVVSYEQYF.